A single sample gave rise to the 31 T cell receptor beta chains below, sequenced in a study of T-cell reconstitution after alpha-beta-depleted transplantation in children. Construction of the TCRbeta library involved unique molecular identifiers. TCRdb re-analysed the PCR reads in MiXCR, keeping a single row per CDR3 protein. Among almost 250,000 distinct CDR3 sequences, more than 20% were seen once, and the ten largest hold about 2.8%. Sequenced material: PBMCs, taken before TCRalphabeta/CD19-depleted stem cell transplant. Every receptor here comes from a girl aged 2-10 years with Fanconi anemia, due to receive a stem cell transplant.

V and J are TRBV7-2 and TRBJ2-3; 8 bases agree with TRBD2. The junction had 8 bases not matched to a gene; V was cut back by 4 bases and J by 2 bases. CDR1 SGHTA and CDR2 FQGNSA come from the germline V gene. CDR3 length: 16 residues. The CDR3 sequence: CASSSRAGGHTDTQYF. CDR3 in DNA: TGTGCCAGCAGCTCTCGGGCGGGGGGCCACACAGATACGCAGTATTTT.

This clonotype was observed a handful of times. Written as DNA, the CDR3 is TGTGCCAGCAGCTTAGGGGGGGGAAGCAATCAGCCCCAGCATTTT. As protein: CASSLGGGSNQPQHF. The chain recombines TRBV7-6 with TRBJ1-5; D possibly corresponds to TRBD1 (5 bases). The CDR3 runs 15 residues. Trimming took 1 base from V and 1 from J, leaving 8 bases between them. Germline-derived CDR1 and CDR2 are SGHVS and FNYEAQ.

This clonotype has just a few counts. The chain links TRBV20-1 to TRBJ2-7; D unresolved. Trimming left V 1 base short and J 5 bases short, with 9 bases between. Germline V gene sequence: CDR1 DFQATT, CDR2 SNEGSKA (reference sequence). The CDR3 consists of 12 residues. The CDR3 region has the DNA TGCAGTGCTAGAGTAGTTGGGCACGAGCAGTACTTC. Residues: CSARVVGHEQYF.

V and J are TRBV29-1 and TRBJ2-6; no definite D call. Trimming pared 5 bases from V and 1 base from J, leaving 3 bases between. This CDR3 has 12 amino acids. The germline CDR1 and CDR2 sequences are SQVTM and ANQGSEA. CDR3 DNA: TGCAGCGTTTGGTCTGGGGCCAACGTCCTGACTTTC. Protein sequence: CSVWSGANVLTF.

The chain uses TRBV7-2 and TRBJ2-1; D is unresolved. The CDR3 length is 13 residues. From germline, CDR1 is SGHTA and CDR2 FQGNSA. V shed 5 bases and J shed 6 bases, with 11 bases lying between them. CDR3 region: CASSQIWGNEQFF. DNA of the CDR3: TGTGCCAGCAGCCAAATATGGGGCAATGAGCAGTTCTTC.

This clonotype was seen at least ten times. The CDR3 loop reads CASSETYGRRQVSSYEQYF. CDR3 nucleotides: TGTGCCAGCAGTGAAACGTATGGCCGCAGGCAGGTGAGCTCCTACGAGCAGTACTTC. This chain connects TRBV6-1 to TRBJ2-7, with D hard to call. V was pared by 2 bases and J by 0 bases, with 23 bases between. There are 19 residues in the CDR3. Germline CDR1 and CDR2: MNHNS and SASEGT.

Concerning this clonotype: The CDR3 does not close with the conserved phenylalanine or tryptophan, likely indicating a read error. This sequence joins TRBV7-2 and TRBJ2-7; D is perhaps TRBD2 (7 bases). CDR3 length: 15 residues. The germline V gene encodes CDR1 SGHTA and CDR2 FQGNSA. Trimming removed 5 bases at V and 2 bases at J, with 16 bases between. The CDR3 sequence: CASSPPARGPYEQYL. CDR3 bases: TGTGCCAGCAGCCCTCCAGCGCGGGGGCCCTACGAGCAGTACCTC.

This clonotype was seen many times. The chain carries TRBV12-3 or TRBV12-4 and TRBJ2-5; 8 bases align to TRBD2. V shed 6 bases, J shed 3 bases, and the junction held 9 bases outside the gene matches. This CDR3 comprises 15 residues. The CDR3 DNA sequence: TGTGCCAGCAGCCCTCTAATCGGGGGGGAAGAGACCCAGTACTTC. Protein sequence: CASSPLIGGEETQYF.

This clonotype was recorded a few times. The chain carries TRBV20-1 and TRBJ2-7; TRBD1 matches at 7 bases. The CDR3 is made up of 12 amino acids. V shed 2 bases and J 3 bases; nucleotides not matched to a gene: 1. Germline V gene data show CDR1 as DFQATT and CDR2 as SNEGSKA (reference sequence). The CDR3 loop reads CSARQGDYEQYF. CDR3 coding DNA: TGCAGTGCTAGACAGGGGGACTACGAGCAGTACTTC.

A few counts support this clonotype. The chain has TRBV28 and TRBJ2-1; 7 positions agree with TRBD2. The V gene end was trimmed by 5 bases and the J gene end by 3 bases; junction bases not matched to a gene: 10. Looked up from germline, CDR1 is MDHEN and CDR2 is SYDVKM. The CDR3 runs to 16 residues. This CDR3 reads CASSHQRGLVYNEQFF. Written as DNA, the CDR3 is TGTGCCAGCAGTCACCAGCGGGGCCTAGTCTACAATGAGCAGTTCTTC.

In its sample, this clonotype was seen many times. The genes are TRBV29-1 and TRBJ2-4; 7 bases fit TRBD1. The CDR3 loop spans 13 amino acids. Germline CDR1 reads SQVTM; CDR2 reads ANQGSEA. V was clipped by 7 bases and J by 0 bases; unmatched bases: 3. Here the CDR3 reads CSAGDRAKNIQYF. In DNA form, the CDR3 reads TGCAGCGCCGGGGACAGAGCCAAAAACATTCAGTACTTC.

This clonotype has a count of ten or more. The J gene is TRBJ2-3, the V gene TRBV6-4, with 10 positions matching TRBD2. Germline V gene lookup returns CDR1 MRHNA and CDR2 SNTAGT. The junction had 0 bases not matched to a gene; V was cut back by 2 bases and J by 4 bases. The CDR3 extends over 14 amino acids. In nucleotides, the CDR3 is TGTGCCAGCAGTGACGGACTAGCGGCAGATACGCAGTATTTT. It specifies CASSDGLAADTQYF.

The gene calls are TRBV29-1 and TRBJ1-2; no clear D gene. The V gene's germline CDR1 is SQVTM and CDR2 ANQGSEA. This CDR3 contains 13 residues. Trimming shortened V by 1 base and J by 3 bases, and 9 bases separated the two germline ends. CDR3 region: CSVEVAGYYGYTF. The CDR3 DNA is TGCAGCGTTGAAGTGGCGGGGTACTATGGCTACACCTTC.

This clonotype was detected a few times. The chain joins TRBV4-1 to TRBJ2-7; 10 nucleotides align to TRBD2. The CDR3 totals 16 residues. V shed 4 bases, J shed 3 bases, and the junction held 9 bases outside the gene matches. In germline, CDR1 is MGHRA, CDR2 YSYEKL. CDR3 DNA sequence: TGCGCCAGCAGCCCGGGACGACTAGCGGGTAACTACGAGCAGTACTTC. It specifies CASSPGRLAGNYEQYF.

There are a few counts of this clonotype. The chain is built from TRBV12-3 or TRBV12-4 and TRBJ1-2; no reliable D call. The CDR3 contains 14 residues. Trimming stripped 7 bases from V and 4 bases from J, with 16 bases between. The CDR3 region is CASTLVGGSYGYTF. Here the CDR3 DNA reads TGTGCCAGCACACTTGTCGGAGGCAGCTATGGCTACACCTTC.

This clonotype was picked up a small number of times. The chain recombines TRBV2 with TRBJ2-7; D is unclear. Germline V lookup: CDR1 SNHLY, CDR2 FYNNEI. There are 13 residues in the CDR3. Trimming left V 2 bases short and J 10 bases short, with 15 bases between. CDR3 in amino acids: CASSEYSPGQQYF. The CDR3 nucleotides are TGTGCCAGCAGTGAATATTCTCCTGGCCAACAGTACTTC.

The chain uses TRBV29-1 and TRBJ2-3; D is unresolved. Per germline, CDR1 SQVTM and CDR2 ANQGSEA. There are 11 residues in the CDR3. Trimming cost V 3 bases and J 3 bases, with 4 bases left between them. DNA of the CDR3: TGCAGCGTTGACAAAACAGATACGCAGTATTTT. Protein sequence: CSVDKTDTQYF.

The rearrangement uses TRBV6-5 and TRBJ1-4; D unresolved. V dropped 0 bases and J dropped 0 bases, with 2 bases sitting between them. The CDR3 loop spans 14 amino acids. Germline CDR1 is MNHEY and CDR2 is SVGAGI. CDR3 bases: TGTGCCAGCAGTTACTCAGCAACTAATGAAAAACTGTTTTTT. Amino acids: CASSYSATNEKLFF.

This clonotype has more than one count but fewer than ten. The chain combines TRBV29-1 with TRBJ2-3, with D possibly being TRBD1 or TRBD2 (6 bases each). V lost 3 bases to trimming and J lost 5 bases, with 15 bases between them. The CDR3 covers 14 residues. CDR1 and CDR2 (germline): SQVTM, ANQGSEA. CDR3 nucleotides: TGCAGCGTTGATACGGGGGCGTTGATAGATACGCAGTATTTT. Translating it yields CSVDTGALIDTQYF.

The gene calls are TRBV13 and TRBJ2-7; 10 nucleotides line up with TRBD1. The CDR3 is 16 amino acids. V lost 5 bases to trimming and J lost 2 bases; unmatched junction nucleotides: 9. The V gene's germline CDR1 is PRHDT and CDR2 FYEKMQ (reference sequence). CDR3 residues: CASSTKSGQGAYEQYF. In nucleotides, the CDR3 is TGTGCCAGCAGCACCAAATCCGGACAGGGGGCCTACGAGCAGTACTTC.

This clonotype was observed many times. The chain links TRBV5-5 to TRBJ1-2; the D gene is possibly TRBD1 (6 bases). With 1 base removed from V and 8 bases from J, the gap between germline ends came to 15 bases. The CDR3 consists of 14 residues. Germline V gene data show CDR1 as SGHKS and CDR2 as YYEKEE (reference sequence). The CDR3, as DNA: TGTGCCAGCAGCTTGCCACAACAGGGTGAGGGCTACACCTTC. It specifies CASSLPQQGEGYTF.

J is TRBJ2-7 and V is TRBV30; 10 nucleotides line up with TRBD2. CDR1 is GTSNPN and CDR2 is SVGIG in the germline V gene (reference sequence). The CDR3 length is 16 residues. J was trimmed by 0 bases and V by 2 bases; bases with no gene match: 7. The CDR3 protein is CAWSLAGGLLSYEQYF. CDR3 coding DNA: TGTGCCTGGAGTTTAGCGGGAGGCCTCCTCTCCTACGAGCAGTACTTC.

The V call is TRBV10-3, the J call TRBJ2-3, with 11 bases aligning to TRBD2. Per the germline V gene, CDR1 is ENHRY and CDR2 is SYGVKD. The CDR3 consists of 16 residues. J was trimmed by 2 bases and V by 6 bases; bases with no gene match: 7. CDR3 residues: CAIRSLAGAATDTQYF. The DNA of the CDR3 is TGTGCCATCAGGTCACTAGCGGGGGCCGCCACAGATACGCAGTATTTT.

The chain carries TRBV19 and TRBJ2-2; D call uncertain. The V gene lost 4 bases and the J gene lost 4 bases, with 7 bases spanning the gap. Per the germline V gene, CDR1 is LNHDA and CDR2 is SQIVND (reference sequence). CDR3 size: 13 residues. The CDR3 region is CASSTSPTGELFF. The DNA for the CDR3 is TGTGCCAGTAGTACGTCGCCCACCGGGGAGCTGTTTTTT.

The CDR3 DNA follows: TGCAGCGTCGAGATGACAGGGGATATATACTTCGAGTACGAGCAGTACTTC. Its protein product is CSVEMTGDIYFEYEQYF. The chain couples TRBV29-1 to TRBJ2-7, with 8 bases matching TRBD1. Per the germline V gene, CDR1 is SQVTM and CDR2 is ANQGSEA. There are 17 residues in the CDR3. The trim removed 6 bases at V and 4 bases at J, leaving 20 bases unmatched.

This clonotype was seen many times. This chain joins TRBV29-1 and TRBJ2-7, with D unclear. Germline loops: CDR1 SQVTM, CDR2 ANQGSEA. The CDR3 spans 12 residues. The germline V and J ends were trimmed by 6 bases and 3 bases, with 12 bases remaining between them. The CDR3 spells CSVRRANYEQYF. The CDR3 nucleotides read TGCAGCGTGCGACGTGCTAACTACGAGCAGTACTTC.

This clonotype has more than one count but fewer than ten. V usage is TRBV29-1 and J usage is TRBJ2-2; possible D gene TRBD1, 6 bases. CDR1 is SQVTM and CDR2 is ANQGSEA in the germline V gene. The CDR3 length is 13 residues. Between the trimmed V and J ends, which lost 3 bases and 3 bases, there was a span of 8 bases. The DNA for the CDR3 is TGCAGCGTTGACAGGGGTGACACCGGGGAGCTGTTTTTT. Residues: CSVDRGDTGELFF.

This clonotype was counted many times. CDR3: CSARKRVGDNEQFF. The CDR3 coding sequence is TGCAGTGCTAGAAAACGTGTGGGGGACAATGAGCAGTTCTTC. The chain links TRBV20-1 to TRBJ2-1; D tentatively reads TRBD1 or TRBD2 (5 bases each). The V gene's germline CDR1 is DFQATT and CDR2 SNEGSKA (reference sequence). Trimming shortened V by 2 bases and J by 5 bases, and 13 bases separated the two germline ends. This CDR3 comprises 14 residues.

The chain is built from TRBV20-1 and TRBJ2-1, with D tentatively TRBD2 (5 bases). Germline V gene lookup returns CDR1 DFQATT and CDR2 SNEGSKA (reference sequence). This CDR3 is built from 15 residues. V gave up 5 bases and J gave up 3 bases, with 17 bases separating them. The CDR3: CSALPPAAVYNEQFF. In DNA, the CDR3 is TGCAGTGCTCTTCCGCCCGCAGCGGTCTACAATGAGCAGTTCTTC.

This sequence joins TRBV9 and TRBJ2-7, with D possibly being TRBD1 (5 bases). Trimming removed 4 bases from V and 3 bases from J, with 20 bases in between. Germline CDR1 and CDR2: SGDLS and YYNGEE. The CDR3 has 16 amino acids. The CDR3 DNA is TGTGCCAGCAGCACCAGCGTCGAGACAGAGTACTACGAGCAGTACTTC. This gives the protein CASSTSVETEYYEQYF.

The J gene is TRBJ2-5, the V gene TRBV9; D may be TRBD2 (5 bases). CDR3 size: 15 residues. Germline assignment: CDR1 SGDLS and CDR2 YYNGEE. V was cut by 0 bases and J by 4 bases, with 13 bases left in between. CDR3 sequence (DNA): TGTGCCAGCAGCGTAGGCGGGCCAGGAGGAGAGACCCAGTACTTC. Translated, it gives CASSVGGPGGETQYF.